This T cell receptor (beta chain) was profiled in a study of graft-versus-host responses after intestinal transplantation. In the study overall: The recipients all started with anti-thymocyte globulin induction and then took tacrolimus and steroids for 2 to 3 years. Study-wide results and caveats: Recipient marrow harbored GvH clones, some of which surfaced first in ileum or blood.

Trimming cost V 1 base and J 6 bases, with 6 bases left between them. CDR1 is LNHDA and CDR2 is SQIVND in the germline V gene (reference sequence). This CDR3 contains 13 residues. Sequencing was performed with immunoSEQ multiplex PCR; in TCRdb, only in-frame clones are kept and a portion is missing. The sample contains tens of thousands of clones, around 94% of which appear only once. About this clone: The antigen remains unidentified.

This TCR was sampled from a human patient who received an intestinal transplant, so some T cells may come from the graft donor. The J gene is TRBJ2-2, the V gene TRBV19; D is ambiguous. The sample consisted of PBMCs, taken 16 days after intestinal transplant. CDR3 in DNA: TGTGCCAGTAGTATAGGGGAAGCCGGGGAGCTGTTTTTT. Protein: CASSIGEAGELFF.